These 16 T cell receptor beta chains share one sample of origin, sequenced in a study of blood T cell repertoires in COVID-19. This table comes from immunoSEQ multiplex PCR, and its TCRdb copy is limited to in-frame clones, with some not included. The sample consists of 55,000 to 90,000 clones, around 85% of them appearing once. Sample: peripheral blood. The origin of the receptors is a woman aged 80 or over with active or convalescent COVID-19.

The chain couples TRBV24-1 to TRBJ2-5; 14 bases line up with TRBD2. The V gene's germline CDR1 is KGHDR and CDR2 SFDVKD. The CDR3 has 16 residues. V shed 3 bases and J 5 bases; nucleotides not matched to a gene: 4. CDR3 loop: CATSDRTSGRLETQYF. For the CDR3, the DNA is TGTGCCACCAGTGATCGGACTAGCGGGAGGTTGGAGACCCAGTACTTC.

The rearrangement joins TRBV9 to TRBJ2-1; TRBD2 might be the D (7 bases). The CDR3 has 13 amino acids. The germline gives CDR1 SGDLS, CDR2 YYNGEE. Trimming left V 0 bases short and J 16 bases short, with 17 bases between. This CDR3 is CASSVGVRGGGFF. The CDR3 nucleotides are TGTGCCAGCAGCGTAGGGGTAAGGGGGGGCGGCTTCTTC.

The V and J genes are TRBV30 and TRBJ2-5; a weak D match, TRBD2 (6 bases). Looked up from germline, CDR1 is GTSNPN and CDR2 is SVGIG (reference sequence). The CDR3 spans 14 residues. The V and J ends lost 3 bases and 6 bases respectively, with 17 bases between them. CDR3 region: CAWSPGLPSKTQYF. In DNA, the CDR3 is TGTGCCTGGAGCCCCGGACTACCCTCGAAGACCCAGTACTTC.

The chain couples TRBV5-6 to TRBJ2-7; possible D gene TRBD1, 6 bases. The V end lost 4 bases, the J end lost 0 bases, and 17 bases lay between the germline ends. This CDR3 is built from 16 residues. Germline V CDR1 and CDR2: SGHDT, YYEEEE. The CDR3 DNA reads TGTGCCAGCAGCCTCCCACAGGGCGATCGCTCCTACGAGCAGTACTTC. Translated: CASSLPQGDRSYEQYF.

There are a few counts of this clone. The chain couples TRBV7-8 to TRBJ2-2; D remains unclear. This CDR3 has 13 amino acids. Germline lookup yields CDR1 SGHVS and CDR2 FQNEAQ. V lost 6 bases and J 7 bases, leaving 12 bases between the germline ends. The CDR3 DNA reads TGTGCCAGCAGTCCCGTTTGGAGCGGGGAGCTGTTTTTT. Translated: CASSPVWSGELFF. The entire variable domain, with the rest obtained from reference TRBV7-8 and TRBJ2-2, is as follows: GAGVSQSPRYKVAKRGQDVALRCDPISGHVSLFWYQQALGQGPEFLTYFQNEAQLDKSGLPSDRFFAERPEGSVSTLKIQRTQQEDSAVYLCASSPVWSGELFFGEGSRLTVL.

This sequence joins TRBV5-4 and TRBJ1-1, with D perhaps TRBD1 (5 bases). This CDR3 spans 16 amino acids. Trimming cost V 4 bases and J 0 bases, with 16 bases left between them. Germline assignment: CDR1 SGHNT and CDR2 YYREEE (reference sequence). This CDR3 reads CASSTGGVRMNTEAFF. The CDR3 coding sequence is TGTGCCAGCAGCACCGGGGGGGTCAGGATGAACACTGAAGCTTTCTTT. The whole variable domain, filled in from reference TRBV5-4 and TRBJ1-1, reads ETGVTQSPTHLIKTRGQQVTLRCSSQSGHNTVSWYQQALGQGPQFIFQYYREEENGRGNFPPRFSGLQFPNYSSELNVNALELDDSALYLCASSTGGVRMNTEAFFGQGTRLTVV.

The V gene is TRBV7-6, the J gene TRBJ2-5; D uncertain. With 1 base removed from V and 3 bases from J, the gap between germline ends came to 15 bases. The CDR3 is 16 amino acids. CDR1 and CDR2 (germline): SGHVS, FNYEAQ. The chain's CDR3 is CASSLGAGPSKETQYF. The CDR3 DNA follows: TGTGCCAGCAGCTTAGGGGCCGGCCCAAGTAAAGAGACCCAGTACTTC.

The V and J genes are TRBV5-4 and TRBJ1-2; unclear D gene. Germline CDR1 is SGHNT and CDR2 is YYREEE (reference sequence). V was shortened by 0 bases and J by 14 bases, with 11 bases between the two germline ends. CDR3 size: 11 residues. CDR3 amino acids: CASSLGQEDTF. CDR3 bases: TGTGCCAGCAGCTTGGGCCAGGAGGATACCTTC.

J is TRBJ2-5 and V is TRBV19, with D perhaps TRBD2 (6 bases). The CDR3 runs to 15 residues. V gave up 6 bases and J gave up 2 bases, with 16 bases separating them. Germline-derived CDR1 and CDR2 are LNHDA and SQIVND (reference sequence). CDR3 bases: TGTGCCAGTAGGGATGGCGGGGCTGATCAAGAGACCCAGTACTTC. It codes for CASRDGGADQETQYF.

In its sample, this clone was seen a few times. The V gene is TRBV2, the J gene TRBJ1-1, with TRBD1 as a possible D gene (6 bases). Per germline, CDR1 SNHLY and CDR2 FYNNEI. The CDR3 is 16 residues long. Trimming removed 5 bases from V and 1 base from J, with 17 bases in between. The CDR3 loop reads CASSSQGSRSNTEAFF. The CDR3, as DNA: TGTGCCAGCAGTTCTCAGGGGTCCCGATCGAACACTGAAGCTTTCTTT.

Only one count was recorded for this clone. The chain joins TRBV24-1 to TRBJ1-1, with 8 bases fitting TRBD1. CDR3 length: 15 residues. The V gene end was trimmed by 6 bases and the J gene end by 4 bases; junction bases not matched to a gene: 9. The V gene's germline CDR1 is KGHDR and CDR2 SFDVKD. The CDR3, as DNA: TGTGCCACCAGTAAAAGGACAGGGAGAGGCACTGAAGCTTTCTTT. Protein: CATSKRTGRGTEAFF.

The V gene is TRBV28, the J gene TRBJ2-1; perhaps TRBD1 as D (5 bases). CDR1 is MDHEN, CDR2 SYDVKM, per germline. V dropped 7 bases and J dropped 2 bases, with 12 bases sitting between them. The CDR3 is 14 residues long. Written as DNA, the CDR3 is TGTGCCAGCACCATCGTGGGGCCCTACAATGAGCAGTTCTTC. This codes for CASTIVGPYNEQFF.

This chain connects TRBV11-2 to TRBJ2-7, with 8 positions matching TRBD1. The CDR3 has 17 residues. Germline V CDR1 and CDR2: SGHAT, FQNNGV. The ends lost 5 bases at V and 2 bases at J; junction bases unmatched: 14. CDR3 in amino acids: CASSPLSRQGRTYEQYF. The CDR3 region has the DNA TGTGCCAGCAGCCCCCTCTCGCGACAGGGGAGAACCTACGAGCAGTACTTC. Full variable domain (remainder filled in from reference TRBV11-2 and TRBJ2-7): EAGVAQSPRYKIIEKRQSVAFWCNPISGHATLYWYQQILGQGPKLLIQFQNNGVVDDSQLPKDRFSAERLKGVDSTLKIQPAKLEDSAVYLCASSPLSRQGRTYEQYFGPGTRLTVT.

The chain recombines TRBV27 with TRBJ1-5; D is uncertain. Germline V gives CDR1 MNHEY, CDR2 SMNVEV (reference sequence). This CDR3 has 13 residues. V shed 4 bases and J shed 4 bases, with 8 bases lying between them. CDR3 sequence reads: CASSSITNQPQHF. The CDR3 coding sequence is TGTGCCAGCAGTTCAATCACAAATCAGCCCCAGCATTTT.

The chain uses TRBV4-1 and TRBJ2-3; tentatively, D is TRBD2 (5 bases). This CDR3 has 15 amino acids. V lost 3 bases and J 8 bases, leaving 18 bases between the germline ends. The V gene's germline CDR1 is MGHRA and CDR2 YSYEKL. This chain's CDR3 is CASSHPRGNGGTQYF. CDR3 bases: TGCGCCAGCAGCCACCCACGGGGTAACGGTGGTACGCAGTATTTT.

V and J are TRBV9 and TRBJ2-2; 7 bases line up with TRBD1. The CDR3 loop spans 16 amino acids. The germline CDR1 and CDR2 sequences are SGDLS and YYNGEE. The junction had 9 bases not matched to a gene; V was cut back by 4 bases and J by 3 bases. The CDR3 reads CASSFRTGQDTGELFF. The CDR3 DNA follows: TGTGCCAGCAGCTTTCGGACAGGCCAAGACACCGGGGAGCTGTTTTTT.